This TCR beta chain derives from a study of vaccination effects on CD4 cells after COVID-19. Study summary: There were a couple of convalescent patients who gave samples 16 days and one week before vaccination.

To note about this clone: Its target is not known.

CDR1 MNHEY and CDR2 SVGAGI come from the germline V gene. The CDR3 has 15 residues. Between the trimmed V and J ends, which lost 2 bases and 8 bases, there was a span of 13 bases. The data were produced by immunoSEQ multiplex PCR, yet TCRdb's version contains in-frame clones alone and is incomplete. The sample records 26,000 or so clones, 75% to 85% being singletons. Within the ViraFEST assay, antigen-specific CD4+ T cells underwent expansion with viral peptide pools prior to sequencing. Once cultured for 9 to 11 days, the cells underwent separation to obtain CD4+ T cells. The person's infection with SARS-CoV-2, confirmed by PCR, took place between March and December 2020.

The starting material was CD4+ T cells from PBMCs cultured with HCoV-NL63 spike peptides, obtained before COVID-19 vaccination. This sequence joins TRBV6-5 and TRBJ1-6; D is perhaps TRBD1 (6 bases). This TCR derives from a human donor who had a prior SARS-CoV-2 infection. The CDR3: CASSYVGGRDSPLHF. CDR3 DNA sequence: TGTGCCAGCAGTTACGTTGGGGGGCGCGATTCACCCCTCCACTTT.